This passage covers 23 T cell receptor beta chains from one sample sequenced in a study of lymphopenia after photon versus proton radiotherapy (dated by TCRdb to the late 2010s). Receptor libraries were prepared by the immunoSEQ multiplex PCR assay. Imported from immuneACCESS, the table was reduced by TCRdb to in-frame sequences with V and J called. These copies leave out some clones; in studies compared against another copy, an unresolved V gene accounts for under half, and the cause of the remainder is not known. The sample table contains approximately 30,000 clones; only one count was recorded for around 85% of them. The ten largest make up around 30% of the sample. The sample in question was peripheral blood, obtained from a patient treated with photon-based radiotherapy. Every receptor here comes from a middle-aged man with gastric cancer.

This clone came up a few times. The rearrangement joins TRBV4-3 to TRBJ2-1; D may correspond to TRBD1 or TRBD2 (5 bases each). The CDR3 runs to 13 residues. With 0 bases removed from V and 10 bases from J, the gap between germline ends came to 10 bases. Germline V CDR1 and CDR2: LGHNA, YSLEER. CDR3 nucleotides: TGCGCCAGCAGCCAAGACCGGAGGACAGAGCAGTTCTTC. Amino acid sequence: CASSQDRRTEQFF.

The J gene is TRBJ2-1, the V gene TRBV7-3; D perhaps matches TRBD1 (6 bases). The germline CDR1 and CDR2 sequences are SGHTA and FQGTGA. V lost 3 bases, J lost 3 bases, and 6 bases lay in between. The CDR3 has 13 amino acids. This CDR3 is CASSLTGYNEQFF. The CDR3 coding sequence is TGTGCCAGCAGCTTGACAGGCTACAATGAGCAGTTCTTC.

V is TRBV10-3 and J is TRBJ1-6, with D hard to call. CDR3 length equals 14 residues. V gave up 3 bases and J gave up 10 bases, with 13 bases separating them. Germline values: CDR1 ENHRY, CDR2 SYGVKD. CDR3 sequence: CAISDRTGLSPLHF. The DNA for the CDR3 is TGTGCCATCAGTGATCGGACTGGCCTATCACCCCTCCACTTT.

V usage is TRBV10-3 and J usage is TRBJ2-2; the D is unclear. Germline V gene lookup returns CDR1 ENHRY and CDR2 SYGVKD. The CDR3 loop spans 14 amino acids. The V end lost 0 bases, the J end lost 5 bases, and 7 bases lay between the germline ends. CDR3 in amino acids: CAISESAATGELFF. In nucleotides, the CDR3 is TGTGCCATCAGTGAGTCAGCAGCTACCGGGGAGCTGTTTTTT.

V usage is TRBV30 and J usage is TRBJ1-1; D is undetermined. Germline V gives CDR1 GTSNPN, CDR2 SVGIG (reference sequence). V gave up 4 bases and J gave up 1 base, with 10 bases separating them. This CDR3 has 13 amino acids. The chain's CDR3 is CAWILESNTEAFF. The CDR3 bases are TGTGCCTGGATTTTAGAGTCGAACACTGAAGCTTTCTTT. The complete variable domain, with remaining parts taken from reference TRBV30 and TRBJ1-1, reads SQTIHQWPATLVQPVGSPLSLECTVEGTSNPNLYWYRQAAGRGLQLLFYSVGIGQISSEVPQNLSASRPQDRQFILSSKKLLLSDSGFYLCAWILESNTEAFFGQGTRLTVV.

Only a few counts were recorded for this clone. V and J are TRBV7-9 and TRBJ1-6; tentatively, D is TRBD1 (5 bases). V was trimmed by 4 bases and J by 9 bases, leaving 7 bases between them. Germline V gives CDR1 SEHNR, CDR2 FQNEAQ (reference sequence). The CDR3 is 12 residues long. CDR3 loop: CASSSTASPLHF. CDR3 sequence (DNA): TGTGCCAGCAGCTCGACAGCTTCACCCCTCCACTTT.

The genes are TRBV5-6 and TRBJ1-2; maybe TRBD1 (5 bases). Germline CDR1 and CDR2: SGHDT and YYEEEE. The V end lost 4 bases, the J end lost 4 bases, and 8 bases lay between the germline ends. The CDR3 runs to 12 residues. The CDR3 DNA sequence: TGTGCCAGCAGCGCCGACAGCTATGGCTACACCTTC. This codes for CASSADSYGYTF.

The rearrangement links TRBV11-2 to TRBJ2-1; 9 nucleotides line up with TRBD2. Germline V CDR1 and CDR2: SGHAT, FQNNGV. This CDR3 is built from 19 residues. The V gene end was trimmed by 2 bases and the J gene end by 0 bases; junction bases not matched to a gene: 11. CDR3 loop: CASSLWTSGGRSSYNEQFF. CDR3 sequence (DNA): TGTGCCAGCAGCTTATGGACCAGCGGGGGGCGGAGCTCCTACAATGAGCAGTTCTTC.

The chain employs TRBV7-9 and TRBJ2-5; tentatively, D is TRBD2 (5 bases). The CDR3 is made up of 14 amino acids. The V end was cut by 5 bases, the J end by 1 base, with 11 bases between. Germline V gives CDR1 SEHNR, CDR2 FQNEAQ (reference sequence). The CDR3 nucleotides read TGTGCCAGCAGCACTAGGGCCAGCCAAGAGACCCAGTACTTC. Translation gives CASSTRASQETQYF.

This clone was seen a few times. This chain links TRBV18 with TRBJ1-1; the match to TRBD1 covers 7 bases. V lost 4 bases to trimming and J lost 0 bases; unmatched junction nucleotides: 2. The length of the CDR3 is 14 residues. The V gene's germline CDR1 is KGHSH and CDR2 LQKENI. The CDR3: CASSRRGLNTEAFF. CDR3 bases: TGTGCCAGCTCACGTAGGGGGCTGAACACTGAAGCTTTCTTT. The whole variable domain, remainder taken from reference TRBV18 and TRBJ1-1, is NAGVMQNPRHLVRRRGQEARLRCSPMKGHSHVYWYRQLPEEGLKFMVYLQKENIIDESGMPKERFSAEFPKEGPSILRIQQVVRGDSAAYFCASSRRGLNTEAFFGQGTRLTVV.

The V call is TRBV27, the J call TRBJ1-5, with 7 bases that match TRBD1. This CDR3 has 12 residues. Germline values: CDR1 MNHEY, CDR2 SMNVEV (reference sequence). J was trimmed by 5 bases and V by 8 bases; bases with no gene match: 3. DNA of the CDR3: TGTGCCAGCCCCAGGGGGGATCAGCCCCAGCATTTT. Translating gives CASPRGDQPQHF.

CDR3 sequence: CAISVTGKDQPQHF. DNA for the CDR3: TGTGCCATCAGTGTGACAGGGAAGGATCAGCCCCAGCATTTT. The rearrangement links TRBV10-3 to TRBJ1-5; 7 positions match TRBD1. This CDR3 spans 14 amino acids. Germline V gives CDR1 ENHRY, CDR2 SYGVKD. The V segment lost 4 bases and the J segment 5 bases; nucleotides outside the gene matches: 5.

This chain connects TRBV6-1 to TRBJ2-7, with D uncertain. The CDR3 is 12 residues long. V lost 4 bases to trimming and J lost 2 bases, with 6 bases between them. Germline values: CDR1 MNHNS, CDR2 SASEGT. CDR3 residues: CASSVGAYEQYV. Written as DNA, the CDR3 is TGTGCCAGCAGTGTTGGCGCCTACGAGCAGTACGTC.

This chain links TRBV6-5 with TRBJ1-6; D is perhaps TRBD1 (5 bases). The V and J ends lost 0 bases and 10 bases respectively, with 13 bases between them. This CDR3 has 15 amino acids. Germline V gene sequence: CDR1 MNHEY, CDR2 SVGAGI. CDR3 DNA sequence: TGTGCCAGCAGTTACTCGAGTGGGGGGGACTCACCCCTCCACTTT. Protein sequence: CASSYSSGGDSPLHF.

The gene calls are TRBV5-1 and TRBJ1-2; D perhaps matches TRBD1 (6 bases). Trimming left V 4 bases short and J 0 bases short, with 13 bases between. The CDR3 sequence is 15 residues long. Germline V gene lookup returns CDR1 SGHRS and CDR2 YFSETQ. The CDR3 DNA reads TGCGCCAGCAGCACACGGACAGAAGCTAACTATGGCTACACCTTC. It yields the protein CASSTRTEANYGYTF.

The count of this clone is one. The V gene is TRBV2, the J gene TRBJ2-5; possible D gene TRBD2, 5 bases. Trimming took 6 bases from V and 5 from J, leaving 19 bases between them. Looked up from germline, CDR1 is SNHLY and CDR2 is FYNNEI. The CDR3 length is 15 residues. The CDR3 sequence is CASSRRALMGETQYF. The DNA for the CDR3 is TGTGCCAGCAGCCGGCGGGCGCTCATGGGGGAGACCCAGTACTTC.

This chain uses TRBV6-1 with TRBJ1-3; D gene uncertain. Trimming stripped 0 bases from V and 2 bases from J, with 5 bases between. The germline CDR1 and CDR2 sequences are MNHNS and SASEGT. This CDR3 is built from 14 residues. The CDR3 is CASSEARTGNTIYF. DNA for the CDR3: TGTGCCAGCAGTGAAGCGCGGACTGGAAACACCATATATTTT.

This rearrangement joins TRBV7-8 to TRBJ2-1; D unresolved. CDR3 length: 11 residues. V lost 1 base, J lost 8 bases, and 3 bases lay in between. Germline values: CDR1 SGHVS, CDR2 FQNEAQ. The CDR3 reads CASSLVYEQFF. DNA for the CDR3: TGTGCCAGCAGCTTAGTTTATGAGCAGTTCTTC.

This clone came up once. The V and J genes are TRBV7-7 and TRBJ2-6; D is undetermined. V lost 5 bases and J lost 5, with 22 bases in between. The CDR3 has 18 residues. Germline lookup yields CDR1 SSHAT and CDR2 FNYEAQ (reference sequence). CDR3 in amino acids: CASSRYNMPQSRANVLTF. In DNA, the CDR3 is TGTGCCAGCAGCCGGTATAATATGCCACAAAGTCGGGCCAACGTCCTGACTTTC.

The gene calls are TRBV7-9 and TRBJ1-1, with D maybe TRBD1 (5 bases). The CDR3 length is 14 residues. V was pared by 5 bases and J by 10 bases, with 20 bases between. Germline V gene data show CDR1 as SEHNR and CDR2 as FQNEAQ (reference sequence). The CDR3 sequence is CASSPLLIRRGAFF. The DNA of the CDR3 is TGTGCCAGCAGCCCCCTATTGATCAGGAGGGGAGCTTTCTTT.

The chain recombines TRBV2 with TRBJ1-5, with D possibly TRBD1 on 5 matching bases. The CDR3 covers 14 residues. V was trimmed by 3 bases and J by 7 bases, leaving 13 bases between them. Germline V gives CDR1 SNHLY, CDR2 FYNNEI. The CDR3 sequence is CASSDGAFFQPQHF. The DNA for the CDR3 is TGTGCCAGCAGTGATGGGGCCTTCTTCCAGCCCCAGCATTTT.

The rearrangement joins TRBV5-1 to TRBJ1-2; unclear D gene. V dropped 4 bases and J dropped 7 bases, with 17 bases sitting between them. CDR3 length: 14 amino acids. Germline CDR1 is SGHRS and CDR2 is YFSETQ. The CDR3 nucleotides read TGCGCCAGCAGCCTCGGCGGGGAGGGTCTTGGCTACACCTTC. Translation gives CASSLGGEGLGYTF.

This chain joins TRBV30 and TRBJ2-7; no firm D call. Germline V gene sequence: CDR1 GTSNPN, CDR2 SVGIG (reference sequence). There are 12 residues in the CDR3. Trimming removed 1 base from V and 7 bases from J, with 11 bases in between. The CDR3 DNA reads TGTGCCTGGAGTGAGGGCAGTAGGGAGCAGTACGTC. Encoded protein: CAWSEGSREQYV.